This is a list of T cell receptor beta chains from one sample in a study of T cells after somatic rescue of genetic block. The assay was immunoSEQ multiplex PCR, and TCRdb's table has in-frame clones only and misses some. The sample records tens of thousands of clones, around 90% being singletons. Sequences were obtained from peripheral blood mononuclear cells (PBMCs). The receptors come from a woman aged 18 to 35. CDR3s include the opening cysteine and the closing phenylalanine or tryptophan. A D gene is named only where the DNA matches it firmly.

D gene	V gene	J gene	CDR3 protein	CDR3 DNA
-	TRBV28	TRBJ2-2	CASSLIAAHTGELFF	TGTGCCAGCAGTTTAATAGCGGCCCACACCGGGGAGCTGTTTTTT
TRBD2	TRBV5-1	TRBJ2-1	CASSLVPSGGSSYNEQFF	TGCGCCAGCAGCTTGGTCCCCAGCGGGGGCAGCTCCTACAATGAGCAGTTCTTC
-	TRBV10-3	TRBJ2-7	CAISVQAVPGKEQYF	TGTGCCATCAGTGTACAGGCCGTACCCGGCAAGGAGCAGTACTTC
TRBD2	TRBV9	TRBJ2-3	CATGRGATTDTQYF	TGTGCCACCGGGAGGGGGGCCACCACCGATACGCAGTATTTT
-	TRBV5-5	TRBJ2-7	CASSPRGFYEQYF	TGTGCCAGCAGCCCCCGGGGATTCTACGAGCAGTACTTC
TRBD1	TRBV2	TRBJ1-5	CASRERDRGLGNQPQHF	TGTGCCAGCAGAGAACGGGACAGGGGGCTCGGCAATCAGCCCCAGCATTTT
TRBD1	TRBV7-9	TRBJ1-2	CASSLGDRGRSDYGYTF	TGTGCCAGCAGCTTAGGGGACAGGGGGCGCTCGGACTATGGCTACACCTTC
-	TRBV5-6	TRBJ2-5	CASSLKAREQYF	TGTGCCAGCAGCTTGAAGGCCCGGGAGCAGTACTTC
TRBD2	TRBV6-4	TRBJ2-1	CASSLAGTTNEQFF	TGTGCCAGCAGTTTAGCGGGAACAACGAATGAGCAGTTCTTC
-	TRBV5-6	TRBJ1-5	CASSLMQSNQPQHF	TGTGCCAGCAGCTTAATGCAGAGCAATCAGCCCCAGCATTTT